The T cell receptor beta chain described here comes from a study of post-analysis software for immune sequencing data. Study conclusions and caveats: Significantly decreased normalized Chao1 diversity was recorded for multiple sclerosis patients relative to controls. Relative to controls, patients had roughly five TRBV segments at higher frequency, with TRBV5-6, TRBV5-1 and TRBV20-1 among these. F-measure co-clustering was strong for batch-matched samples.

Unique molecular identifiers were carried by the TCR beta cDNA libraries. There were about 1 to 10 million T cells, and approximately 500,000 cDNA molecules came from them. TCRdb reprocessed the PCR reads with MiXCR, giving one entry per CDR3 protein. The table shows some 500,000 distinct CDR3 sequences, with 40% to 55% occurring only once. V shed 4 bases and J shed 0 bases, with 12 bases lying between them. Germline lookup yields CDR1 DFQATT and CDR2 SNEGSKA (reference sequence). This CDR3 spans 15 amino acids. A few counts support this clonotype. The antigen is undetermined. The sequenced material came from blood. The sequence derives from a girl aged 5-17 years with multiple sclerosis. The chain uses TRBV20-1 and TRBJ1-4, with D possibly being TRBD1 (5 bases). The CDR3 spells CSATGRAATNEKLFF. The CDR3, as DNA: TGCAGTGCTACGGGCAGGGCTGCAACTAATGAAAAACTGTTTTTT.